The 3 T cell receptor beta chains below were found in one sample sequenced in a study of blood T cell repertoires in COVID-19. Here immunoSEQ multiplex PCR was the method, and the copy in TCRdb shows in-frame clones only, minus some. The sample has roughly 120,000 clones, around 86% seen once. The sample comprised peripheral blood. The receptors come from a man aged 35 to 55 with acute or convalescent COVID-19.

The J gene is TRBJ1-5, the V gene TRBV5-1, with D perhaps TRBD1 (6 bases). CDR1 is SGHRS, CDR2 YFSETQ, per germline. The length of the CDR3 is 15 residues. The V and J ends lost 0 bases and 6 bases respectively, with 13 bases between them. The CDR3 loop is CASSLAGGAGQPQHF. In DNA form, the CDR3 reads TGCGCCAGCAGCTTGGCCGGGGGGGCTGGTCAGCCCCAGCATTTT.

The V gene is TRBV5-6, the J gene TRBJ2-7, with D maybe TRBD2 (6 bases). The germline V and J ends were trimmed by 4 bases and 3 bases, with 17 bases remaining between them. Germline-derived CDR1 and CDR2 are SGHDT and YYEEEE. The length of the CDR3 is 15 residues. The CDR3 sequence is CASSSTGTGGYEQYF. CDR3 coding DNA: TGTGCCAGCAGCAGTACCGGGACTGGAGGCTACGAGCAGTACTTC.

This clone has only a few counts. The chain couples TRBV7-2 to TRBJ1-2; D uncertain. The CDR3 has 12 amino acids. Germline V gives CDR1 SGHTA, CDR2 FQGNSA. The ends were cut back, 5 bases at V and 4 bases at J, with 8 bases in the middle. CDR3 in DNA: TGTGCCAGCAGCCCCCAGTCCTATGGCTACACCTTC. This gives the protein CASSPQSYGYTF.